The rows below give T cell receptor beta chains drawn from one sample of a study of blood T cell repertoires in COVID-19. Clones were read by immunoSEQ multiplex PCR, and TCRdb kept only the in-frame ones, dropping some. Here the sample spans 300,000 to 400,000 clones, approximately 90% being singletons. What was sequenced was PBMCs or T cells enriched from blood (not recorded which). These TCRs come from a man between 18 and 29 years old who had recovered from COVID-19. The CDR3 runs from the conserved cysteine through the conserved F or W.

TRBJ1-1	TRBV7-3	CASSLSPGSNTEAFF
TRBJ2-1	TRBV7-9	CASALTTGVQFF
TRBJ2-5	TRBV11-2	CASSMRTGSVGTQYF
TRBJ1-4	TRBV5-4	CASSLGGSGNEKLFF
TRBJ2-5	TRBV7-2	CASSFGQPGGETQYF
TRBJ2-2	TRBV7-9	CASSLEGGNTGELFF
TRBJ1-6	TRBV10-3	CAISDRDNNNSPLHF
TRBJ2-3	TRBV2	CASSELLAADTQYF
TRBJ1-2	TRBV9	CASSVGVETGIGGYTF
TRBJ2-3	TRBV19	CASSKRRGGTDTQYF
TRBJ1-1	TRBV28	CASSLSDRVTEAFF
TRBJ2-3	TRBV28	CASRSPFVSDTQYF
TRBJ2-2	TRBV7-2	CASSFEWRANTGELFF
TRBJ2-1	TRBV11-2	CASSKLAGSYNEQFF
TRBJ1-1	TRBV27	CASSSNRAGGTEAFF
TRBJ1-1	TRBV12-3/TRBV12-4	CASSLRGGAFF
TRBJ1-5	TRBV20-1	CATRGNQPQHF
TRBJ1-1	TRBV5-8	CASSLRTGWTEAFF
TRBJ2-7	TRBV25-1	CASSGPGTGSYEQYF
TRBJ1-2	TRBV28	CASSSGQGGYGYTF
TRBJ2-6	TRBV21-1	CASSKAGQGFSSGANVLTF
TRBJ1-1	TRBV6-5	CASSFQKMNTEAFF
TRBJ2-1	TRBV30	CAWSVGPDEQFF
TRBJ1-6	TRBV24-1	CATSDRSYNSPLHF
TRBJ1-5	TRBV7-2	CASSGENQPQHF
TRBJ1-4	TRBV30	CAWEDRVSVKLFF
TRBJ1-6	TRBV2	CASSDLGADSPLHF
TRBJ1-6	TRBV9	CASSPRDRNSPLHF